These 7 T cell receptor beta chains were all obtained from the same sample, sequenced in a study of blood T cell repertoires in COVID-19. Profiling relied on immunoSEQ multiplex PCR, and the TCRdb table lists in-frame clones only, not all of them. The data contain 240,000 or so clones, 80% to 90% of them singletons. Sequences were obtained from peripheral blood. These TCRs come from a woman older than 75 with COVID-19, enrolled during active disease.

The rearrangement links TRBV28 to TRBJ1-5; D not resolved. The CDR3 has 12 amino acids. V shed 4 bases and J shed 5 bases, with 6 bases lying between them. CDR1 and CDR2 from the germline V gene are MDHEN and SYDVKM. This chain's CDR3 is CASSSLDQPQHF. The CDR3 nucleotides are TGTGCCAGCAGTTCCCTCGATCAGCCCCAGCATTTT.

The chain links TRBV19 to TRBJ2-2, with TRBD1 as a possible D gene (6 bases). The CDR3 extends over 16 amino acids. V was shortened by 3 bases and J by 1 base, with 12 bases between the two germline ends. Germline V gene sequence: CDR1 LNHDA, CDR2 SQIVND (reference sequence). The CDR3 protein is CASSIRGRGNTGELFF. CDR3 bases: TGTGCCAGTAGTATTCGAGGCAGGGGGAACACCGGGGAGCTGTTTTTT.

The V gene is TRBV2, the J gene TRBJ1-2, with D possibly TRBD1 on 5 matching bases. The CDR3 is made up of 15 amino acids. Germline V gene sequence: CDR1 SNHLY, CDR2 FYNNEI. The V and J ends lost 7 bases and 0 bases respectively, with 15 bases between them. The CDR3 spells CASKSGVLANYGYTF. The CDR3 DNA reads TGTGCCAGCAAATCGGGGGTCCTAGCTAACTATGGCTACACCTTC.

In this sample, this clone turned up a few times. The chain uses TRBV18 and TRBJ2-4; TRBD2 might be the D (6 bases). Germline V CDR1 and CDR2: KGHSH, LQKENI. V was cut by 5 bases and J by 1 base, with 12 bases left in between. The CDR3 length is 15 residues. The CDR3 sequence is CASSWARGAKNIQYF. CDR3 bases: TGTGCCAGCTCATGGGCTCGGGGGGCCAAAAACATTCAGTACTTC. Full variable domain (outside the CDR3, taken from reference TRBV18 and TRBJ2-4): NAGVMQNPRHLVRRRGQEARLRCSPMKGHSHVYWYRQLPEEGLKFMVYLQKENIIDESGMPKERFSAEFPKEGPSILRIQQVVRGDSAAYFCASSWARGAKNIQYFGAGTRLSVL.

The genes are TRBV7-2 and TRBJ2-2; a weak D match, TRBD1 (6 bases). The germline V gene has CDR1 SGHTA and CDR2 FQGNSA. This CDR3 contains 16 residues. Trimming left V 0 bases short and J 5 bases short, with 13 bases between. The CDR3 DNA follows: TGTGCCAGCAGCTTAGCCCGCAGGGGTAGGACCGGGGAGCTGTTTTTT. As protein: CASSLARRGRTGELFF.

The sample holds a few counts of this clone. The chain recombines TRBV5-6 with TRBJ1-4; the match to TRBD1 covers 9 bases. In germline, CDR1 is SGHDT, CDR2 YYEEEE. The CDR3 has 15 residues. Trimming cost V 4 bases and J 6 bases; bases outside gene matches: 7. CDR3 amino acids: CASSGPGTGYEKLFF. CDR3 bases: TGTGCCAGCAGCGGCCCCGGGACAGGGTATGAAAAACTGTTTTTT.

This clone was counted a few times. This sequence joins TRBV5-1 and TRBJ1-2, with TRBD1 identical over 8 bases. Germline V CDR1 and CDR2: SGHRS, YFSETQ. Trimming at V came to 4 bases and at J to 2 bases, leaving 7 bases not matched to a gene. The CDR3 is 15 residues long. CDR3 sequence (DNA): TGCGCCAGCAGCCAGGGCGACAGGGGAAACTATGGCTACACCTTC. This codes for CASSQGDRGNYGYTF.